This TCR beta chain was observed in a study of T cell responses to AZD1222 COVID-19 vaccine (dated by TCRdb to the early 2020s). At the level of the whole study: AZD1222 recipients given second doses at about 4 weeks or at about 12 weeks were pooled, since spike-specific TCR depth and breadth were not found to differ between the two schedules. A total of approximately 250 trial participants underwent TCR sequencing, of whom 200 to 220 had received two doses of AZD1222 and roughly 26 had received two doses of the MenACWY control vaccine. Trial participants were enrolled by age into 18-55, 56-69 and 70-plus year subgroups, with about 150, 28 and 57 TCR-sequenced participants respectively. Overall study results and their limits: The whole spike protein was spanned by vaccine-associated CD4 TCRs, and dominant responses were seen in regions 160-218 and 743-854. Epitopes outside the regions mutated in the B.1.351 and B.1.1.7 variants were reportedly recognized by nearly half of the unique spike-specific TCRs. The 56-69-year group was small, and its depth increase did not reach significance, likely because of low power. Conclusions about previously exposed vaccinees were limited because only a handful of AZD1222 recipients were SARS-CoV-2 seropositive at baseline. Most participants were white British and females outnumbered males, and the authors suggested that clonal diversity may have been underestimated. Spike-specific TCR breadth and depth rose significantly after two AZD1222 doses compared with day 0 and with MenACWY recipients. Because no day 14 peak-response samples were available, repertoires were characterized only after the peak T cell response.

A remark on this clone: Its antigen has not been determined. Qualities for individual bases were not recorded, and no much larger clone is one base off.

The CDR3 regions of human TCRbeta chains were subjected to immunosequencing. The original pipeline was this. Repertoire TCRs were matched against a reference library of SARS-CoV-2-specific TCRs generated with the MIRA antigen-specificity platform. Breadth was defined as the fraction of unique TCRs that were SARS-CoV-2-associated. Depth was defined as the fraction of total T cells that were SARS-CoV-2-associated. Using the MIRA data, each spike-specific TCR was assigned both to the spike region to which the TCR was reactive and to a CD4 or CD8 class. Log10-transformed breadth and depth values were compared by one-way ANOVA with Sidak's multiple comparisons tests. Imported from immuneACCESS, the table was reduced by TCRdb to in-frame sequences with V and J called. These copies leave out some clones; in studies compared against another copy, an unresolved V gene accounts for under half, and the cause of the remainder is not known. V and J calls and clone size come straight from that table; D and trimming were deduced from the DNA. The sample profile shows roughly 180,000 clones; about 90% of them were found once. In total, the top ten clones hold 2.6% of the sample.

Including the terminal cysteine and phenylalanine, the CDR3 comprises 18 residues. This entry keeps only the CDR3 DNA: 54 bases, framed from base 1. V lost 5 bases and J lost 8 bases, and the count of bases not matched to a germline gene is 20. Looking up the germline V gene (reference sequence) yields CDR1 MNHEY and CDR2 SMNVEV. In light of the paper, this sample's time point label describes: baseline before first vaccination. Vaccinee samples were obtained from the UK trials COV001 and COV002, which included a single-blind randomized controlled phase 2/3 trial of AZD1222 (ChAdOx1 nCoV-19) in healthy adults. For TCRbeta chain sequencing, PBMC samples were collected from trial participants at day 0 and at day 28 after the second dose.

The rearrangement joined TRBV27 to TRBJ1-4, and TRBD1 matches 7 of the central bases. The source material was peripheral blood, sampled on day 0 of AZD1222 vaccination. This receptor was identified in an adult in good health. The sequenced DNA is TGTGCCAGCAGTCGGGACAGTTCGGCGGCCGCTATTAGGGAAAAACTGTTTTTT. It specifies CASSRDSSAAAIREKLFF.